This TCR beta chain derives from a study of T cell repertoires in aging, cancer and after chemotherapy. Turning to the study itself: Healthy donor repertoires were recorded over several months to years and showed clear clonal overlap. Approximately 8 million TCR reads were in the whole dataset.

This clonotype has a handful of counts. The antigen remains unidentified. Amplification of TCR beta used genomic DNA extracted from peripheral blood. A mixed TRB-A/B primer pool amplified rearranged TRB by multiplex touch-down PCR. MiXCR was run by TCRdb on the multiplex PCR reads, yielding one entry per CDR3 protein. Found here are approximately 3,000 distinct CDR3 sequences, roughly a third of them singletons; the top ten hold 45% to 50%. Findings and limits, study-wide: Across the chemotherapy interval, each cancer cohort showed higher median generation probability, suggesting thymic rebound. Compared with age-matched healthy donors, untreated hematological or solid cancer patients showed higher blood TCR clonality.

CDR1 is MNHEY and CDR2 is SVGAGI in the germline V gene. The CDR3 runs 15 residues. V gave up 6 bases and J gave up 4 bases; unmatched junction bases: 10. The chain carries TRBV6-5 and TRBJ2-5, with 8 bases lining up with TRBD2. The sequence was collected from a human donor in good health. The sample comprised blood. This CDR3 reads CASSPPGGGTETQYF. CDR3 nucleotide sequence: TGTGCCAGCAGCCCACCGGGGGGGGGCACAGAGACCCAGTACTTC.